Following are 24 T cell receptor beta chains from one sample sequenced in a study of glioma-infiltrating T cells after dendritic cell vaccination listed by TCRdb under 2016. The library was made by the immunoSEQ multiplex PCR assay. The immuneACCESS repertoire file appears here via TCRdb, limited to in-frame rearrangements. These files lack a portion of the clones; in checked studies, under half of the deficit traces to unresolved V genes, and the cause of the others is not known. The sample has almost 90,000 clones on record, 75% to 90% of them singletons. Together, the top ten hold less than 7% of the sample. This sample's time point label indicates: after dendritic cell vaccination, including at tumor progression/relapse. Source: blood, taken after dendritic cell vaccination. Source of these receptors: a human donor with glioblastoma.

The chain uses TRBV30 and TRBJ2-1; 7 bases fit TRBD1. Trimming took 7 bases from V and 3 from J; bases not matched to a gene: 6. The CDR3 contains 13 residues. Germline-derived CDR1 and CDR2 are GTSNPN and SVGIG (reference sequence). The CDR3 DNA reads TGTGCCTTCCGGGACAGCAACTACAATGAGCAGTTCTTC. It yields the protein CAFRDSNYNEQFF.

The chain combines TRBV7-7 with TRBJ1-4; tentatively, D is TRBD1 (5 bases). The V and J ends lost 4 bases and 5 bases respectively, with 11 bases between them. This CDR3 region has 14 residues. Germline V lookup: CDR1 SSHAT, CDR2 FNYEAQ (reference sequence). The DNA for the CDR3 is TGTGCCAGCAGCTCAGGACGGGGGAATGAAAAACTGTTTTTT. It specifies CASSSGRGNEKLFF.

The chain couples TRBV28 to TRBJ2-5; the match to TRBD2 covers 10 bases. Germline V gene data show CDR1 as MDHEN and CDR2 as SYDVKM. After removal of 5 bases from V and 5 bases from J, the junction contained 5 bases not matched to a gene. The CDR3 has 14 residues. CDR3 DNA sequence: TGTGCCAGCAGTCTAGCGGGGGCGAGGGAGACCCAGTACTTC. It codes for CASSLAGARETQYF.

CDR3 sequence reads: CASSLGWDRVNYGYTF. The DNA of the CDR3 is TGCGCCAGCAGCTTGGGATGGGACAGGGTTAACTATGGCTACACCTTC. The chain is built from TRBV5-1 and TRBJ1-2; TRBD1 agrees at 9 bases. The CDR3 is made up of 16 amino acids. Per germline, CDR1 SGHRS and CDR2 YFSETQ. Unmatched junction bases numbered 4, after V lost 0 bases and J lost 1 base.

The CDR3 nucleotides read TGTGCCATCAGCCCAAGGCCTAGCGGGGGCCAAGAGACCCAGTACTTC. Its protein product is CAISPRPSGGQETQYF. The chain recombines TRBV10-3 with TRBJ2-5, with TRBD2 matching 10 bases. Germline CDR1 reads ENHRY; CDR2 reads SYGVKD. The CDR3 has 16 residues. The V gene end was trimmed by 6 bases and the J gene end by 1 base; junction bases not matched to a gene: 8.

The chain couples TRBV29-1 to TRBJ1-1; 7 bases agree with TRBD1. Germline CDR1 SQVTM, CDR2 ANQGSEA. The CDR3 length is 13 residues. The trim removed 6 bases at V and 0 bases at J, leaving 4 bases unmatched. CDR3 in amino acids: CSVGQRLNTEAFF. For the CDR3, the DNA is TGCAGCGTGGGACAGCGTTTGAACACTGAAGCTTTCTTT.

The chain carries TRBV27 and TRBJ2-7, with a tentative D call TRBD1 (5 bases). Germline CDR1 MNHEY, CDR2 SMNVEV (reference sequence). This CDR3 spans 15 amino acids. V lost 2 bases and J 5 bases, leaving 16 bases between the germline ends. The CDR3 here is CASSLSLDTDNEQYF. Here the CDR3 DNA reads TGTGCCAGCAGTTTAAGCCTGGACACCGATAACGAGCAGTACTTC.

The CDR3 DNA follows: TGTGCCAGCAGCCGAGGACAGGGAGGGGAGCTGTTTTTT. This translates into CASSRGQGGELFF. The genes are TRBV7-2 and TRBJ2-2; 8 nucleotides agree with TRBD1. The CDR3 sequence is 13 residues long. The V segment lost 5 bases and the J segment 8 bases; nucleotides outside the gene matches: 4. CDR1 and CDR2 (germline): SGHTA, FQGNSA.

The chain employs TRBV7-8 and TRBJ1-1, with D perhaps matching TRBD1 (5 bases). The CDR3 totals 18 residues. With 7 bases removed from V and 0 bases from J, the gap between germline ends came to 24 bases. In germline, CDR1 is SGHVS, CDR2 FQNEAQ. CDR3 residues: CASTTGGFSGSMNTEAFF. The CDR3 bases are TGTGCCAGCACCACCGGGGGATTTTCCGGGTCTATGAACACTGAAGCTTTCTTT. Full variable domain (remainder filled in from reference TRBV7-8 and TRBJ1-1): GAGVSQSPRYKVAKRGQDVALRCDPISGHVSLFWYQQALGQGPEFLTYFQNEAQLDKSGLPSDRFFAERPEGSVSTLKIQRTQQEDSAVYLCASTTGGFSGSMNTEAFFGQGTRLTVV.

The rearrangement uses TRBV5-4 and TRBJ2-5; tentative D call: TRBD1 (5 bases). The V gene lost 0 bases and the J gene lost 3 bases, with 12 bases spanning the gap. Germline-derived CDR1 and CDR2 are SGHNT and YYREEE (reference sequence). This CDR3 region has 15 residues. The CDR3 region is CASSLDGAEKETQYF. For the CDR3, the DNA is TGTGCCAGCAGCTTGGATGGGGCCGAGAAAGAGACCCAGTACTTC. Full variable domain (missing parts from reference TRBV5-4 and TRBJ2-5): ETGVTQSPTHLIKTRGQQVTLRCSSQSGHNTVSWYQQALGQGPQFIFQYYREEENGRGNFPPRFSGLQFPNYSSELNVNALELDDSALYLCASSLDGAEKETQYFGPGTRLLVL.

This clone was recorded once. The gene calls are TRBV5-1 and TRBJ2-1, with 11 bases aligning to TRBD2. The CDR3 runs 15 residues. Germline V lookup: CDR1 SGHRS, CDR2 YFSETQ. The V and J ends lost 0 bases and 6 bases, in that order; junction bases with no gene match: 2. The CDR3 protein is CASSLVAGGSNEQFF. CDR3 DNA sequence: TGCGCCAGCAGCTTGGTAGCGGGGGGGAGCAATGAGCAGTTCTTC. The full variable domain, its missing parts supplied by reference TRBV5-1 and TRBJ2-1, is KAGVTQTPRYLIKTRGQQVTLSCSPISGHRSVSWYQQTPGQGLQFLFEYFSETQRNKGNFPGRFSGRQFSNSRSEMNVSTLELGDSALYLCASSLVAGGSNEQFFGPGTRLTVL.

This clone has only a few counts. J is TRBJ1-1 and V is TRBV6-6, with 9 bases lining up with TRBD1. Germline CDR1 reads MNHNY; CDR2 reads SVGAGI (reference sequence). The CDR3 runs 14 residues. Trimming at V came to 5 bases and at J to 8 bases, leaving 9 bases not matched to a gene. Here the CDR3 reads CASSQGRTGEEAFF. The CDR3 nucleotides read TGTGCCAGCAGTCAGGGGCGGACAGGGGAAGAAGCTTTCTTT.

The chain recombines TRBV7-2 with TRBJ2-2; tentatively, D is TRBD1 (6 bases). V gave up 5 bases and J gave up 4 bases, with 17 bases separating them. CDR3 size: 16 residues. In germline, CDR1 is SGHTA, CDR2 FQGNSA. CDR3 protein: CASSPEWGRGTGELFF. The CDR3 DNA reads as TGTGCCAGCAGCCCAGAGTGGGGGCGAGGCACCGGGGAGCTGTTTTTT.

The chain is built from TRBV6-6 and TRBJ1-6, with D possibly being TRBD1 (6 bases). The germline V gene has CDR1 MNHNY and CDR2 SVGAGI (reference sequence). V was shortened by 7 bases and J by 6 bases, with 13 bases between the two germline ends. The CDR3 totals 14 residues. The CDR3 region has the DNA TGTGCCAGCACCCAAGGGGGAAGTAATTCACCCCTCCACTTT. The encoded protein is CASTQGGSNSPLHF.

The chain recombines TRBV5-4 with TRBJ1-1, with 9 bases lining up with TRBD1. J gave up 10 bases and V 2 bases, and 6 bases lay outside the gene matches. The germline V gene has CDR1 SGHNT and CDR2 YYREEE (reference sequence). This CDR3 has 13 amino acids. CDR3: CASSLQGALGAFF. The CDR3 nucleotides read TGTGCCAGCAGCTTACAGGGGGCGCTGGGAGCTTTCTTT.

The chain couples TRBV10-3 to TRBJ2-1; D not certain. The CDR3 has 13 residues. Deletions cut 7 bases from V and 4 bases from J, with 11 bases between. CDR1 ENHRY and CDR2 SYGVKD come from the germline V gene. This CDR3 reads CAITTANYNEQFF. The DNA of the CDR3 is TGTGCCATCACCACAGCCAATTACAATGAGCAGTTCTTC.

The chain couples TRBV4-3 to TRBJ1-4, with a weak D call TRBD1 (5 bases). The length of the CDR3 is 15 residues. Germline CDR1 is LGHNA and CDR2 is YSLEER. V lost 4 bases to trimming and J lost 3 bases, with 12 bases between them. For the CDR3, the DNA is TGCGCCAGCAGCCTTGCACAGGTTGCTAATGAAAAACTGTTTTTT. This encodes CASSLAQVANEKLFF.

The V gene is TRBV7-9, the J gene TRBJ1-1; 9 positions agree with TRBD1. V was clipped by 9 bases and J by 7 bases; unmatched bases: 15. Germline CDR1 reads SEHNR; CDR2 reads FQNEAQ (reference sequence). This CDR3 comprises 15 residues. CDR3 nucleotide sequence: TGTGCCAGTGACTCCGGGACAGGGACCGCCATTGAAGCTTTCTTT. Protein sequence: CASDSGTGTAIEAFF. Using reference TRBV7-9 and TRBJ1-1 for the parts outside the CDR3, the full variable domain is DTGVSQNPRHKITKRGQNVTFRCDPISEHNRLYWYRQTLGQGPEFLTYFQNEAQLEKSRLLSDRFSAERPKGSFSTLEIQRTEQGDSAMYLCASDSGTGTAIEAFFGQGTRLTVV.

The chain has TRBV6-1 and TRBJ1-5; the D is unclear. Germline CDR1 reads MNHNS; CDR2 reads SASEGT. The CDR3 loop spans 14 amino acids. The V gene lost 1 base and the J gene lost 10 bases, with 14 bases spanning the gap. CDR3 sequence: CASSEGSGNRPQHF. The DNA of the CDR3 is TGTGCCAGCAGTGAAGGCAGTGGCAATCGACCCCAGCATTTT.

This clone turned up a few times. This rearrangement joins TRBV2 to TRBJ2-1; tentatively, D is TRBD2 (5 bases). The germline gives CDR1 SNHLY, CDR2 FYNNEI. The V end lost 7 bases, the J end lost 4 bases, and 17 bases lay between the germline ends. CDR3 length: 15 residues. CDR3 DNA: TGTGCCAGCATCTCTGGAGTAGCGACTTACAATGAGCAGTTCTTC. As protein: CASISGVATYNEQFF.

V and J are TRBV6-1 and TRBJ1-4; 7 positions agree with TRBD1. CDR3 length equals 17 residues. V lost 3 bases and J lost 4; bases outside the gene matches: 11. Germline V gene data show CDR1 as MNHNS and CDR2 as SASEGT. Here the CDR3 DNA reads TGTGCCAGCAGTGACCTCGCCGACAGGGCTTATAATGAAAAACTGTTTTTT. Its protein product is CASSDLADRAYNEKLFF.

The J gene is TRBJ2-5, the V gene TRBV7-6, with a weak D call TRBD1 (6 bases). The CDR3 spans 13 residues. Trimming left V 6 bases short and J 5 bases short, with 13 bases between. Germline loops: CDR1 SGHVS, CDR2 FNYEAQ. CDR3 residues: CASSYTGMETQYF. The CDR3 nucleotides are TGTGCCAGCAGTTATACAGGGATGGAGACCCAGTACTTC.

The V and J genes are TRBV7-2 and TRBJ1-5; D gene unclear. V was pared by 1 base and J by 2 bases, with 9 bases between. The CDR3 runs 15 residues. The V gene's germline CDR1 is SGHTA and CDR2 FQGNSA. The CDR3: CASSLGGSGNQPQHF. The CDR3, as DNA: TGTGCCAGCAGCTTAGGAGGTTCCGGCAATCAGCCCCAGCATTTT.

This clone was observed a few times. The CDR3 protein is CASVRAGMGEKLFF. CDR3 nucleotides: TGTGCCAGTGTCCGGGCAGGGATGGGTGAAAAACTGTTTTTT. The rearrangement links TRBV2 to TRBJ1-4, with a possible D match to TRBD1 (5 bases). The germline CDR1 and CDR2 sequences are SNHLY and FYNNEI. This CDR3 has 14 residues. The V and J ends lost 9 bases and 7 bases respectively, with 18 bases between them. The full variable domain, with the rest looked up from reference TRBV2 and TRBJ1-4, is EPEVTQTPSHQVTQMGQEVILRCVPISNHLYFYWYRQILGQKVEFLVSFYNNEISEKSEIFDDQFSVERPDGSNFTLKIRSTKLEDSAMYFCASVRAGMGEKLFFGSGTQLSVL.